Presented here are 20 T cell receptor beta chains from one specimen sequenced in a study of a mutant IDH1 vaccine in newly diagnosed glioma. The sample's time point: week 35, safety follow-up. Topical imiquimod was applied with each vaccine dose, which held 300 ug of mutant IDH1 20-mer peptide. The assay was immunoSEQ multiplex PCR, and TCRdb's table has in-frame clones only and misses some. The top ten hold 30% to 35% of the sample, which has about 26,000 clones, less than 90% seen once. These TCRs are of unknown antigen specificity. This material consisted of PBMCs, taken from a glioma patient whose treatment included an IDH1 peptide vaccine. These receptor sequences come from a man aged 25 to 45 with glioma.

The chain joins TRBV30 to TRBJ1-6; 7 nucleotides line up with TRBD1. CDR3 length equals 13 residues. CDR1 is GTSNPN, CDR2 SVGIG, per germline (reference sequence). V shed 7 bases and J 5 bases; nucleotides not matched to a gene: 5. CDR3 sequence (DNA): TGTGCCTTGCGACAGGGCAATAATTCACCCCTCCACTTT. This translates into CALRQGNNSPLHF.

V and J are TRBV5-6 and TRBJ2-5; no reliable D call. V shed 4 bases and J shed 6 bases, with 25 bases lying between them. The CDR3 has 17 amino acids. Germline V gene sequence: CDR1 SGHDT, CDR2 YYEEEE. The CDR3 loop is CASSLLHVIAIKKTQYF. CDR3 nucleotide sequence: TGTGCCAGCAGCCTGTTACACGTGATAGCAATCAAGAAGACCCAGTACTTC. The full variable domain, in which reference TRBV5-6 and TRBJ2-5 provide the parts outside the CDR3, is DAGVTQSPTHLIKTRGQQVTLRCSPKSGHDTVSWYQQALGQGPQFIFQYYEEEERQRGNFPDRFSGHQFPNYSSELNVNALLLGDSALYLCASSLLHVIAIKKTQYFGPGTRLLVL.

The CDR3 spells CASSPRQVQETQYF. The CDR3 nucleotides are TGTGCCAGTAGTCCCCGACAGGTCCAAGAGACCCAGTACTTC. The chain is built from TRBV19 and TRBJ2-5, with D perhaps matching TRBD1 (6 bases). Trimming stripped 5 bases from V and 1 base from J, with 11 bases between. The CDR3 extends over 14 amino acids. Germline values: CDR1 LNHDA, CDR2 SQIVND (reference sequence). Full variable domain (remainder filled in from reference TRBV19 and TRBJ2-5): DGGITQSPKYLFRKEGQNVTLSCEQNLNHDAMYWYRQDPGQGLRLIYYSQIVNDFQKGDIAEGYSVSREKKESFPLTVTSAQKNPTAFYLCASSPRQVQETQYFGPGTRLLVL.

V gene TRBV7-2 combines with J gene TRBJ1-5; no clear D. CDR1 is SGHTA, CDR2 FQGNSA, per germline. The V gene lost 1 base and the J gene lost 6 bases, with 7 bases spanning the gap. CDR3 length: 13 residues. CDR3 region: CASSLDVVQPQHF. As DNA, the CDR3 is TGTGCCAGCAGCTTAGACGTGGTTCAGCCCCAGCATTTT.

The chain links TRBV19 to TRBJ1-2, with D unresolved. Trimming stripped 3 bases from V and 5 bases from J, with 7 bases between. Germline assignment: CDR1 LNHDA and CDR2 SQIVND (reference sequence). The CDR3 consists of 12 residues. In nucleotides, the CDR3 is TGTGCCAGTAGTATGGGAGAATATGGCTACACCTTC. Protein: CASSMGEYGYTF.

This clone turned up a few times. The chain has TRBV5-4 and TRBJ1-2; no clear D. This CDR3 comprises 13 residues. The V and J ends lost 2 bases and 6 bases respectively, with 11 bases between them. Germline assignment: CDR1 SGHNT and CDR2 YYREEE (reference sequence). The CDR3 DNA is TGTGCCAGCAGCTTAATGGGTGGGGATGGCTACACCTTC. Its translation: CASSLMGGDGYTF.

The rearrangement links TRBV5-1 to TRBJ1-2; the match to TRBD1 covers 7 bases. The germline CDR1 and CDR2 sequences are SGHRS and YFSETQ. This CDR3 region has 13 residues. V was clipped by 0 bases and J by 7 bases; unmatched bases: 3. CDR3: CASSLGQGGGYTF. Written as DNA, the CDR3 is TGCGCCAGCAGCTTGGGCCAGGGGGGTGGCTACACCTTC.

The V call is TRBV6-1, the J call TRBJ2-3, with D perhaps TRBD2 (7 bases). The CDR3 runs 15 residues. Per the germline V gene, CDR1 is MNHNS and CDR2 is SASEGT. Trimming took off 7 bases at V and 6 bases at J, with 20 bases between the two ends. CDR3: CASTQGGAPWDTQYF. DNA of the CDR3: TGTGCCAGCACCCAAGGGGGGGCGCCTTGGGATACGCAGTATTTT.

The table lists this clone with a few counts. The chain couples TRBV12-5 to TRBJ1-1; tentatively, D is TRBD1 (6 bases). CDR3 length: 15 residues. V shed 1 base and J shed 6 bases, with 15 bases lying between them. From germline, CDR1 is LGHNT and CDR2 FRNRAP. CDR3 region: CASGLDREKVAEAFF. The CDR3 coding sequence is TGTGCTAGTGGTTTGGACAGGGAGAAAGTAGCTGAAGCTTTCTTT.

J is TRBJ1-6 and V is TRBV7-8; tentative D call: TRBD1 (6 bases). CDR1 SGHVS and CDR2 FQNEAQ come from the germline V gene. Trimming shortened V by 0 bases and J by 9 bases, and 15 bases separated the two germline ends. The CDR3 sequence is 16 residues long. The DNA for the CDR3 is TGTGCCAGCAGCTTAGCGTTACAGGGCTCAGGTTCACCCCTCCACTTT. Encoded protein: CASSLALQGSGSPLHF.

This clone was found a few times. The same CDR3 also results from other DNA sequences found in this sample. As DNA, the CDR3 is TGTGCCAGCAGTTACGGGGGGCGCGGCTATGGCTACACCTTC. Translating gives CASSYGGRGYGYTF. The chain links TRBV6-5 to TRBJ1-2; D perhaps matches TRBD1 (6 bases). Trimming pared 2 bases from V and 4 bases from J, leaving 11 bases between. The CDR3 spans 14 residues. Germline lookup yields CDR1 MNHEY and CDR2 SVGAGI.

This sequence joins TRBV2 and TRBJ2-7; D ambiguous. Between the trimmed V and J ends, which lost 4 bases and 4 bases, there was a span of 11 bases. CDR1 is SNHLY, CDR2 FYNNEI, per germline. The CDR3 loop spans 13 amino acids. The chain's CDR3 is CASSGIRAYEQYF. The CDR3 bases are TGTGCCAGCAGTGGCATTAGGGCGTACGAGCAGTACTTC.

The V call is TRBV11-2, the J call TRBJ1-1; D gene ambiguous. Trimming stripped 1 base from V and 0 bases from J, with 3 bases between. Germline V gene sequence: CDR1 SGHAT, CDR2 FQNNGV. This CDR3 contains 13 residues. The CDR3 here is CASSLVLNTEAFF. The CDR3 DNA sequence: TGTGCCAGCAGCTTAGTCCTGAACACTGAAGCTTTCTTT.

This chain connects TRBV28 to TRBJ2-7, with D possibly being TRBD2 (6 bases). CDR1 MDHEN and CDR2 SYDVKM come from the germline V gene. Between the trimmed V and J ends, which lost 6 bases and 1 base, there was a span of 10 bases. The CDR3 is 13 residues long. The CDR3 region is CASRRDGSYEQYF. The CDR3 DNA reads TGTGCCAGCAGGCGGGACGGATCCTACGAGCAGTACTTC.

The rearrangement uses TRBV5-6 and TRBJ2-3, with 13 bases fitting TRBD2. CDR3 length equals 16 residues. Germline trimming cut 3 bases from V and 3 bases from J; bases unmatched to any gene: 4. The germline V gene has CDR1 SGHDT and CDR2 YYEEEE. The DNA of the CDR3 is TGTGCCAGCAGCTCCAGACTAGCGGGAGGAACAGATACGCAGTATTTT. Protein: CASSSRLAGGTDTQYF. Complete variable domain (other parts from reference TRBV5-6 and TRBJ2-3): DAGVTQSPTHLIKTRGQQVTLRCSPKSGHDTVSWYQQALGQGPQFIFQYYEEEERQRGNFPDRFSGHQFPNYSSELNVNALLLGDSALYLCASSSRLAGGTDTQYFGPGTRLTVL.

In its sample, this clone was seen a few times. The rearrangement joins TRBV5-1 to TRBJ2-6; 7 bases match TRBD1. V was clipped by 3 bases and J by 0 bases; unmatched bases: 3. CDR3 length equals 16 residues. Germline lookup yields CDR1 SGHRS and CDR2 YFSETQ. Here the CDR3 reads CASSWTGASGANVLTF. The CDR3 DNA follows: TGCGCCAGCAGCTGGACAGGAGCCTCTGGGGCCAACGTCCTGACTTTC.

The chain combines TRBV4-2 with TRBJ2-7; D assignment may be TRBD1 or TRBD2 (5 bases each). V dropped 2 bases and J dropped 2 bases, with 25 bases sitting between them. Germline V CDR1 and CDR2: LGHNA, YNFKEQ. This CDR3 comprises 19 residues. CDR3 nucleotides: TGTGCCAGCAGCCAATATGGGTCGGGGCCCCCTAGGCAACCCTACGAGCAGTACTTC. Translating gives CASSQYGSGPPRQPYEQYF.

The chain employs TRBV5-1 and TRBJ1-4; TRBD1 matches at 10 bases. CDR1 is SGHRS and CDR2 is YFSETQ in the germline V gene. The length of the CDR3 is 19 residues. V dropped 3 bases and J dropped 0; count of bases not matched to a gene: 11. The CDR3 DNA follows: TGCGCCAGCAGCTGGGACCGGGACAGGGGAAGGGCAACTAATGAAAAACTGTTTTTT. As protein: CASSWDRDRGRATNEKLFF.

As for this clone: Mismatch with germline at one junction end may stem from a read error. V gene TRBV6-1 combines with J gene TRBJ1-2; the D is unclear. Germline V gives CDR1 MNHNS, CDR2 SASEGT. This CDR3 is built from 10 residues. CDR3 sequence: CASSEWGISF. The CDR3 region has the DNA TGTGCCAGCAGTGAATGGGGAATTTCCTTC.

DNA of the CDR3: TGTGCCAGCAGCGTAGAAAAGCGGGAGACCTACGAGCAGTACTTC. It is translated as CASSVEKRETYEQYF. The J gene is TRBJ2-7, the V gene TRBV9; 8 nucleotides match TRBD2. The V and J ends lost 0 bases and 2 bases, in that order; junction bases with no gene match: 4. Germline CDR1 SGDLS, CDR2 YYNGEE. The CDR3 runs to 15 residues.